These 22 T cell receptor beta chains were all obtained from the same sample, sequenced in a study of human T cells and chemical hapten exposure. Time point denoted: pre-sensitization, week 0. Treatment defined: therapeutic diphenylcyclopropenone sensitization with weekly scalp DPC. TCRdb redid the calling of the RACE reads with MiXCR, one entry per CDR3 protein. The repertoire has some 300,000 distinct CDR3 sequences, 5% to 6.5% of them found once; the top ten carry around 8%. The sample was whole blood, taken in connection with sensitization to the hapten diphenylcyclopropenone (DPC). The receptors derive from a young woman with alopecia areata. Some clones in this sample may be carry-over from other donors' samples.

This clonotype has ten or more counts. V and J are TRBV7-8 and TRBJ1-2, with D unresolved. Germline CDR1 reads SGHVS; CDR2 reads FQNEAQ. V lost 7 bases and J lost 1, with 13 bases in between. CDR3 length: 14 residues. The CDR3 sequence is CASTPGKFNYGYTF. Written as DNA, the CDR3 is TGTGCCAGCACCCCTGGGAAGTTTAACTATGGCTACACCTTC.

This chain joins TRBV6-2 or TRBV6-3 and TRBJ2-7, with D possibly being TRBD1 (6 bases). CDR3 length: 13 residues. The V and J ends lost 6 bases and 6 bases respectively, with 15 bases between them. The germline CDR1 and CDR2 sequences are MNHEY and SVGEGT. In nucleotides, the CDR3 is TGTGCCAGCAGCCTAATCACAGGGTTCGAGCAGTACTTC. Translating gives CASSLITGFEQYF.

The rearrangement uses TRBV7-9 and TRBJ1-5; 7 nucleotides line up with TRBD1. Trimming removed 10 bases from V and 6 bases from J; junction bases left unmatched: 12. Germline assignment: CDR1 SEHNR and CDR2 FQNEAQ (reference sequence). The CDR3 runs 14 residues. CDR3 coding DNA: TGTGCCACCTGGGAGAGGGGGCGAACTCAGCCCCAGCATTTT. Its translation: CATWERGRTQPQHF.

This clonotype has a handful of counts. The rearrangement uses TRBV2 and TRBJ2-7; D may be TRBD1 or TRBD2 (5 bases each). Germline CDR1 reads SNHLY; CDR2 reads FYNNEI. V dropped 5 bases and J dropped 3 bases, with 11 bases sitting between them. CDR3 length equals 13 residues. Here the CDR3 reads CASSWQGVYEQYF. Written as DNA, the CDR3 is TGTGCCAGCAGTTGGCAGGGAGTCTACGAGCAGTACTTC.

This clonotype has at least ten counts. J is TRBJ1-1 and V is TRBV7-9, with TRBD1 identical over 9 bases. Germline trimming cut 5 bases from V and 7 bases from J; bases unmatched to any gene: 2. This CDR3 has 12 residues. Looked up from germline, CDR1 is SEHNR and CDR2 is FQNEAQ (reference sequence). The CDR3 DNA reads as TGTGCCAGCAGCCTGGGACAGGGTGAAGCTTTCTTT. The encoded protein is CASSLGQGEAFF.

V is TRBV13 and J is TRBJ2-7; the match to TRBD1 covers 10 bases. V was clipped by 5 bases and J by 5 bases; unmatched bases: 9. This CDR3 has 15 residues. The germline gives CDR1 PRHDT, CDR2 FYEKMQ (reference sequence). The CDR3 loop is CASSRGEDRGNEQYF. CDR3 nucleotides: TGTGCCAGCAGCAGAGGGGAGGACAGGGGGAACGAGCAGTACTTC.

This clonotype has just a few counts. CDR3 region: CASSDTGRQEGFSGNTIYF. The CDR3 bases are TGTGCCAGCTCCGACACCGGCCGGCAGGAGGGTTTCTCTGGAAACACCATATATTTT. V gene TRBV18 combines with J gene TRBJ1-3; D not certain. Germline V gives CDR1 KGHSH, CDR2 LQKENI. The CDR3 consists of 19 residues. Trimming left V 6 bases short and J 0 bases short, with 24 bases between.

CDR3 coding DNA: TGCAGTGCTCGGAGAGGGGGCTGGGACTATGGCTACACCTTC. Translated, it gives CSARRGGWDYGYTF. This rearrangement joins TRBV20-1 to TRBJ1-2, with TRBD1 identical over 7 bases. Germline CDR1 is DFQATT and CDR2 is SNEGSKA (reference sequence). The CDR3 is 14 amino acids. V dropped 5 bases and J dropped 3; count of bases not matched to a gene: 9.

A word on this clonotype: It may be a read error: a sequence one base away is much more abundant. This chain connects TRBV12-3 or TRBV12-4 to TRBJ1-5; unclear D gene. Trimming pared 2 bases from V and 5 bases from J, leaving 7 bases between. The CDR3 loop spans 13 amino acids. CDR3 coding DNA: TGTGCCAGCAGTTTACGGGCCGATCAGCCCCAGCATTTT. Residues: CASSLRADQPQHF.

The table lists this clonotype with many counts. The chain links TRBV20-1 to TRBJ2-1; TRBD2 aligns across 13 bases. CDR3 length: 13 amino acids. Germline V gene lookup returns CDR1 DFQATT and CDR2 SNEGSKA (reference sequence). V trimming: 5 bases; J trimming: 7 bases; junction bases outside the gene matches: 2. In DNA, the CDR3 is TGCAGTGCTTCGACTAGCGGGAGGAATGAGCAGTTCTTC. Translating it yields CSASTSGRNEQFF.

This clonotype has just a few counts. The chain couples TRBV5-1 to TRBJ1-1, with unresolved D. The CDR3 totals 13 residues. The ends were cut back, 4 bases at V and 11 bases at J, with 18 bases in the middle. Germline CDR1 reads SGHRS; CDR2 reads YFSETQ. CDR3: CASSAYTREEAFF. The CDR3 nucleotides are TGCGCCAGCAGCGCTTACACGCGGGAGGAGGCTTTCTTT.

This clonotype was observed a few times. The CDR3 is CASSYSMGGNQPQHF. CDR3 nucleotides: TGTGCCAGCAGTTACTCGATGGGGGGGAATCAGCCCCAGCATTTT. This chain links TRBV6-2 or TRBV6-3 with TRBJ1-5; maybe TRBD1 (5 bases). The CDR3 sequence is 15 residues long. V was cut by 0 bases and J by 4 bases, with 10 bases left in between. CDR1 and CDR2 from the germline V gene are MNHEY and SVGEGT.

Ten or more counts support this clonotype. This chain links TRBV7-9 with TRBJ2-3; a possible D gene is TRBD2 (5 bases). Looked up from germline, CDR1 is SEHNR and CDR2 is FQNEAQ (reference sequence). V was trimmed by 5 bases and J by 2 bases, leaving 8 bases between them. This CDR3 contains 13 residues. CDR3 protein: CASSPSHTDTQYF. In DNA, the CDR3 is TGTGCCAGCAGCCCTAGCCACACAGATACGCAGTATTTT.

Only a few counts were recorded for this clonotype. This chain links TRBV13 with TRBJ1-5; tentatively, D is TRBD1 (6 bases). V was pared by 2 bases and J by 0 bases, with 20 bases between. Germline V lookup: CDR1 PRHDT, CDR2 FYEKMQ (reference sequence). The CDR3 has 19 residues. DNA for the CDR3: TGTGCCAGCAGCTTAAAGAGAGGGGGTCGATTCGGTAGCAATCAGCCCCAGCATTTT. Protein: CASSLKRGGRFGSNQPQHF.

In its sample, this clonotype was seen many times. The chain employs TRBV5-6 and TRBJ2-7; 8 bases match TRBD1. This CDR3 is built from 14 residues. CDR1 and CDR2 from the germline V gene are SGHDT and YYEEEE. The V segment lost 4 bases and the J segment 3 bases; nucleotides outside the gene matches: 6. CDR3 protein: CASSLNRGVYEQYF. CDR3 DNA sequence: TGTGCCAGCAGCCTAAACAGGGGGGTCTACGAGCAGTACTTC.

This clonotype was counted ten times or more. The gene calls are TRBV6-2 or TRBV6-3 and TRBJ2-1; perhaps TRBD2 as D (5 bases). V lost 6 bases, J lost 10 bases, and 22 bases lay in between. Germline V lookup: CDR1 MNHEY, CDR2 SVGEGT. CDR3 length: 15 residues. The CDR3 DNA follows: TGTGCCAGCAGCCCGGACTCGCCACCCCCAGAGGAGCAGTTCTTC. Translated, it gives CASSPDSPPPEEQFF.

The sample holds many counts of this clonotype. The chain combines TRBV6-2 or TRBV6-3 with TRBJ1-1, with D possibly matching TRBD1 (6 bases). The CDR3 spans 16 residues. Germline-derived CDR1 and CDR2 are MNHEY and SVGEGT. The V and J ends lost 7 bases and 1 base respectively, with 19 bases between them. This CDR3 is CASTTSVTGWNTEAFF. DNA of the CDR3: TGTGCCAGCACCACATCAGTCACAGGGTGGAACACTGAAGCTTTCTTT.

This clonotype was seen ten or more times. The chain uses TRBV20-1 and TRBJ2-3; 8 nucleotides align to TRBD2. Germline CDR1 and CDR2: DFQATT and SNEGSKA (reference sequence). CDR3 size: 14 residues. J gave up 4 bases and V 3 bases, and 6 bases lay outside the gene matches. CDR3: CSASGSGGADTQYF. DNA for the CDR3: TGCAGTGCTAGCGGGAGCGGGGGAGCAGATACGCAGTATTTT.

In this sample, this clonotype turned up many times. This rearrangement joins TRBV3-1 to TRBJ2-2, with TRBD1 matching 8 bases. The CDR3 loop spans 16 amino acids. The germline V gene has CDR1 LGHDT and CDR2 YNNKEL (reference sequence). The junction had 11 bases not matched to a gene; V was cut back by 6 bases and J by 5 bases. The CDR3 is CASRHTGTGFTGELFF. The CDR3 region has the DNA TGTGCCAGCAGACATACCGGGACAGGTTTTACCGGGGAGCTGTTTTTT.

This clonotype has only a few counts. This sequence joins TRBV12-3 or TRBV12-4 and TRBJ2-5, with unresolved D. The CDR3 contains 11 residues. Trimming cost V 5 bases and J 6 bases, with 7 bases left between them. CDR3 protein: CASSKEQTQYF. The CDR3 region has the DNA TGTGCCAGCAGTAAGGAACAGACCCAGTACTTC.

At least ten counts were recorded for this clonotype. V and J are TRBV5-1 and TRBJ2-7; 7 bases line up with TRBD1. The V gene's germline CDR1 is SGHRS and CDR2 YFSETQ. J lost 4 bases, V lost 1 base, and 11 bases had no gene match. This CDR3 is built from 16 residues. CDR3 sequence (DNA): TGCGCCAGCAGCTTGAAAACAGGGGATGTCGGGTACGAGCAGTACTTC. It encodes CASSLKTGDVGYEQYF.

This chain uses TRBV4-2 with TRBJ1-2, with 7 bases identical to TRBD1. The CDR3 consists of 14 residues. V shed 4 bases, J shed 4 bases, and the junction held 6 bases outside the gene matches. Germline CDR1 reads LGHNA; CDR2 reads YNFKEQ. CDR3 region: CASSRGAGGYGYTF. CDR3 nucleotides: TGTGCCAGCAGCCGGGGGGCAGGGGGCTATGGCTACACCTTC.